This T cell receptor (beta chain) was retrieved from a study of PD-L1 blockade in urothelial cancer. In the study overall: T cell content in blood samples showed a median of about 140,000.

As for time point: peripheral blood 6 weeks after treatment start. The assay was immunoSEQ multiplex PCR, and TCRdb's table has in-frame clones only and misses some. The sample carries 53,000 or so clones, 88% recorded once. V was clipped by 2 bases and J by 4 bases; unmatched bases: 7. Germline V gene lookup returns CDR1 MNHEY and CDR2 SVGAGI. The CDR3 extends over 16 amino acids. The chain carries TRBV6-5 and TRBJ1-2; TRBD1 matches at 10 bases. This material consisted of PBMCs, taken around atezolizumab (anti-PD-L1) treatment. The receptor was isolated from a man in his 60s with urothelial cancer. The chain's CDR3 is CASSYVRTGGGYGYTF. The CDR3 nucleotides are TGTGCCAGCAGTTACGTTAGGACAGGGGGGGGCTATGGCTACACCTTC.